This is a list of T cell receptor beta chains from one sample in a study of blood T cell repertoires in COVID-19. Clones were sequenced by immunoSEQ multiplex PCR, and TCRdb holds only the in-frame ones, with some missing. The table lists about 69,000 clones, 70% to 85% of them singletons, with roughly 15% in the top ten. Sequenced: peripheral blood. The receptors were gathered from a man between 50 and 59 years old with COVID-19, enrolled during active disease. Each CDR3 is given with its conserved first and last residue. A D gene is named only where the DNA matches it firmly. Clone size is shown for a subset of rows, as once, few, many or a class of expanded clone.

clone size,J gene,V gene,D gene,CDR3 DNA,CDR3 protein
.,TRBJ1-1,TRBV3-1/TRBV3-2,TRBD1,TGTGCCAGCAGCCTGGGACAGGGGAGCACTGAAGCTTTCTTT,CASSLGQGSTEAFF
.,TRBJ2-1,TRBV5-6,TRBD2,TGTGCCAGCAGCTTACGACTAGCGGGGGGGCCGGGGAATGAGCAGTTCTTC,CASSLRLAGGPGNEQFF
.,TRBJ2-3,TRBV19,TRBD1,TGTGCCAGTAGTATGTGGACAGGGATGTATGCAGATACGCAGTATTTT,CASSMWTGMYADTQYF
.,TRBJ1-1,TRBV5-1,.,TGCGCCAGCAGCTTGGAGGGGGTGTACACTGAAGCTTTCTTT,CASSLEGVYTEAFF
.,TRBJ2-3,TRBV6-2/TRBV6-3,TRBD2,TGTGCCAGCAGTTATCCGACTAGCGGGGGATTAACAGATACGCAGTATTTT,CASSYPTSGGLTDTQYF
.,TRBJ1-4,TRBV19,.,TGTGCCAGTAGAGGAGAGGAGCCGGTGGGTACTAATGAAAAACTGTTTTTT,CASRGEEPVGTNEKLFF
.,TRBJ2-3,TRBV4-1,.,TGCGCCAGCAGCCAGGAACTAGGTCTCACAGATACGCAGTATTTT,CASSQELGLTDTQYF
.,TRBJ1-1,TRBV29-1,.,TGCAGCGTTCCTCTTGGGCGAGGGACTGAAGCTTTCTTT,CSVPLGRGTEAFF
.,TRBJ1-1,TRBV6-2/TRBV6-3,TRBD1,TGTGCCAGCAGTTCGCACCCGGGACAGATAAACACTGAAGCTTTCTTT,CASSSHPGQINTEAFF
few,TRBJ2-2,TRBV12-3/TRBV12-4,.,TGTGCCAGCAGGACCAAGCAGGTCGGGGAGCTGTTTTTT,CASRTKQVGELFF
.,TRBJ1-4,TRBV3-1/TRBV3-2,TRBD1,TGTGCCAGCAGCCATACAGGGGGCGGAAAAGAAAAACTGTTTTTT,CASSHTGGGKEKLFF
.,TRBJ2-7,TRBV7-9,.,TGTGCCGGTAGCGCTTCGGCCTACGAGCAGTACTTC,CAGSASAYEQYF
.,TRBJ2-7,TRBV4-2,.,TGTGCCAGCAGCCAAGTGCTACAGTCATACGAGCAGTACTTC,CASSQVLQSYEQYF
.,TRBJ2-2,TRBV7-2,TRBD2,TGTGCCAGCAGCTTGCGGCGGGGAGGGTTCGACGGGGAGCTGTTTTTT,CASSLRRGGFDGELFF
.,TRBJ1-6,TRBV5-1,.,TGCGCCAGCAGCCTACAGGGAGGGAACAATTCACCCCTCCACTTT,CASSLQGGNNSPLHF
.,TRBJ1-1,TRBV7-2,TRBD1,TGTGCCAGCAGCTGGGGACAGTTGGGCACTGAAGCTTTCTTT,CASSWGQLGTEAFF
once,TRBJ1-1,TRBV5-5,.,TGTGCCAGCAGACTTTCACAGGTGAACACTGAAGCTTTCTTT,CASRLSQVNTEAFF
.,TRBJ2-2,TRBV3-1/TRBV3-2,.,TGTGCCAGCAGCCAAGGGTGGGGCAGGAACACCGGGGAGCTGTTTTTT,CASSQGWGRNTGELFF
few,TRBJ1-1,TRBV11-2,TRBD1,TGTGCCAGCAGCTCCTTCAGGGGGCGAGACACTGAAGCTTTCTTT,CASSSFRGRDTEAFF
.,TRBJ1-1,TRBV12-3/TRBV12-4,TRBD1,TGTGCCAGCAGTGGGACAGCCACTGAAGCTTTCTTT,CASSGTATEAFF
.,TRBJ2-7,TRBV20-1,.,TGCAGTGCTAGAGTGCTGAGGGAGCAGTACTTC,CSARVLREQYF
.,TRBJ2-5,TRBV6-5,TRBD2,TGTGCCAGCAGAAGTAGCGGGGGAACCCAAGAGACCCAGTACTTC,CASRSSGGTQETQYF
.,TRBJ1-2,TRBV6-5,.,TGTGCCAGCAGTAGAACCGAGGGATTGGATGGCTACACCTTC,CASSRTEGLDGYTF
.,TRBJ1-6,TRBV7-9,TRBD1,TGTGCCAGCAGACGGACAGGGGGTAATTCACCCCTCCACTTT,CASRRTGGNSPLHF
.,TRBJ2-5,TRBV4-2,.,TGTGCCAGCAGCCAAGGGGGAGCGGCCGAGACCCAGTACTTC,CASSQGGAAETQYF
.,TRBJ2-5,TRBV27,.,TGTGCCAGCCGAACCCGAAAAAACAGGGCTGGTTTGGAGACCCAGTACTTC,CASRTRKNRAGLETQYF
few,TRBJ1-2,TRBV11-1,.,TGTGCCAGCAGCTTAAGGGGTTCCTATGGCTACACCTTC,CASSLRGSYGYTF
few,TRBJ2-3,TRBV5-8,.,TGTGCCAGCAGCCGTAGACAGACCACAGATACGCAGTATTTT,CASSRRQTTDTQYF
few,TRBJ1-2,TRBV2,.,TGTGCCAGCAGTGGGAGGGGAGGCCCGGGGTATGGCTACACCTTC,CASSGRGGPGYGYTF
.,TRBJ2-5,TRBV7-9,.,TGTGCCAGCAGCTTAGATATATCCCAGTACTTC,CASSLDISQYF
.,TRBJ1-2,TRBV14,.,TGTGCCAGCAGCCCCGACAGCTATGGCTACACCTTC,CASSPDSYGYTF
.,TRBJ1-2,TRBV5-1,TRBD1,TGCGCCAGCACCCGGGACAGCCTGAGCGATGGCTACACCTTC,CASTRDSLSDGYTF